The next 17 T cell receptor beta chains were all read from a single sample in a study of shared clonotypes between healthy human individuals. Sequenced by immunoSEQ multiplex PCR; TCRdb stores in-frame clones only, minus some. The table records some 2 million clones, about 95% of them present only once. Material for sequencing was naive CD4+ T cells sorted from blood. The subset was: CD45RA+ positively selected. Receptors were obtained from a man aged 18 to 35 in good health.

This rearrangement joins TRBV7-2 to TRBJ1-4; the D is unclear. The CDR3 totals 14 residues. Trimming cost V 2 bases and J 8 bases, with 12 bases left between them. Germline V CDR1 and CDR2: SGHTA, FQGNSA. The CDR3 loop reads CASSLLGIGEKLFF. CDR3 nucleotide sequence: TGTGCCAGCAGCTTACTGGGGATCGGGGAAAAACTGTTTTTT. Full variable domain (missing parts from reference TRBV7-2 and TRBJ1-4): GAGVSQSPSNKVTEKGKDVELRCDPISGHTALYWYRQSLGQGLEFLIYFQGNSAPDKSGLPSDRFSAERTGGSVSTLTIQRTQQEDSAVYLCASSLLGIGEKLFFGSGTQLSVL.

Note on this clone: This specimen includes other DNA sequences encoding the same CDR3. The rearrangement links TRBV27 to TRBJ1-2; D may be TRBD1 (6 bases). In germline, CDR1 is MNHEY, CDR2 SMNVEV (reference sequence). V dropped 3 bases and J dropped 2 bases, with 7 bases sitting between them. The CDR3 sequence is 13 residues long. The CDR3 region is CASSFDRNYGYTF. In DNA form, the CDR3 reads TGTGCCAGCAGTTTTGACAGGAACTATGGCTACACCTTC.

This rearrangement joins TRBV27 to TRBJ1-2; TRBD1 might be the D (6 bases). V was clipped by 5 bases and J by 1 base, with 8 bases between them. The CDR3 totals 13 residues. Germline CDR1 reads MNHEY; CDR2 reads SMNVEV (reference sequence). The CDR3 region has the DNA TGTGCCAGCAGTCGGGGGCTTAACTATGGCTACACCTTC. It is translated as CASSRGLNYGYTF.

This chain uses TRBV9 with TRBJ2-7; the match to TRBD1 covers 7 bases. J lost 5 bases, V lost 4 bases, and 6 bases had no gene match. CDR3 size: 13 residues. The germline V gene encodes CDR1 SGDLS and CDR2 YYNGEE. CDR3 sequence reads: CASSRGQRNEQYF. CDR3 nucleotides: TGTGCCAGCAGCAGGGGACAGAGGAACGAGCAGTACTTC.

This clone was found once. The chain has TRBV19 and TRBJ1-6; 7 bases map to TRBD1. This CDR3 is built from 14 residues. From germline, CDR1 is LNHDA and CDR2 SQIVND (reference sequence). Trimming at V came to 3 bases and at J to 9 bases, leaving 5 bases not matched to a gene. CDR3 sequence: CASSIDREASPLHF. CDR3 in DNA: TGTGCCAGTAGTATCGACAGGGAGGCTTCACCCCTCCACTTT.

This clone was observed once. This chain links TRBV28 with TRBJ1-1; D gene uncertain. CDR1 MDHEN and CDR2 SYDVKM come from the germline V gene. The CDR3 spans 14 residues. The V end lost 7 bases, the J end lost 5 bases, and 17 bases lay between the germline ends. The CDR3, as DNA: TGTGCCAGCACCCCGGACGGGCTGTGGACTGAAGCTTTCTTT. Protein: CASTPDGLWTEAFF.

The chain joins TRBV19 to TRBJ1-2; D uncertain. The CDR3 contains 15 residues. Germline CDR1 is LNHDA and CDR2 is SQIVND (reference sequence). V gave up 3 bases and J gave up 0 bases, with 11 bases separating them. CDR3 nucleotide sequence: TGTGCCAGTAGTATCACAACGCGGACTAACTATGGCTACACCTTC. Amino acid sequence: CASSITTRTNYGYTF. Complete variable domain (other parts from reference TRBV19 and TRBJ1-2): DGGITQSPKYLFRKEGQNVTLSCEQNLNHDAMYWYRQDPGQGLRLIYYSQIVNDFQKGDIAEGYSVSREKKESFPLTVTSAQKNPTAFYLCASSITTRTNYGYTFGSGTRLTVV.

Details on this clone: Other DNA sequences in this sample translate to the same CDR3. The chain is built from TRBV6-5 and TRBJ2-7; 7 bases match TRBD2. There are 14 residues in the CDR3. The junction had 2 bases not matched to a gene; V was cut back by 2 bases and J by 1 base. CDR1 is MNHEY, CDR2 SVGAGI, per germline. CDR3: CASSYRGGSYEQYF. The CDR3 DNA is TGTGCCAGCAGTTACAGGGGAGGGTCCTACGAGCAGTACTTC.

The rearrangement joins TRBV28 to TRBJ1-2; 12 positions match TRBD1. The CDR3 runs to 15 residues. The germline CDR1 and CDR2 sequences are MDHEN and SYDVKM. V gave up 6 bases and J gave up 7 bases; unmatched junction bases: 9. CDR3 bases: TGTGCCAGCAGCCTCAATACGGGACAGGGGGCTGGCTACACCTTC. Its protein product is CASSLNTGQGAGYTF.

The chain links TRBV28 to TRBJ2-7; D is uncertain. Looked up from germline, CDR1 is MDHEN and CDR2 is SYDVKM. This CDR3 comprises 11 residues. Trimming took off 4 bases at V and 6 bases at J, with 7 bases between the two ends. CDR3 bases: TGTGCCAGCAGTTCTCCGTCCGAGCAGTACTTC. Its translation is CASSSPSEQYF.

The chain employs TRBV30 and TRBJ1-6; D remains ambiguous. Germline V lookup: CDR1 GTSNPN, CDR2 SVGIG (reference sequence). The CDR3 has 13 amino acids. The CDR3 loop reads CAASWQVNSPLHF. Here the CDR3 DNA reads TGTGCTGCGAGCTGGCAGGTCAATTCACCCCTCCACTTT. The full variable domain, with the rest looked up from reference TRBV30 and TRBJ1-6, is SQTIHQWPATLVQPVGSPLSLECTVEGTSNPNLYWYRQAAGRGLQLLFYSVGIGQISSEVPQNLSASRPQDRQFILSSKKLLLSDSGFYLCAASWQVNSPLHFGNGTRLTVT.

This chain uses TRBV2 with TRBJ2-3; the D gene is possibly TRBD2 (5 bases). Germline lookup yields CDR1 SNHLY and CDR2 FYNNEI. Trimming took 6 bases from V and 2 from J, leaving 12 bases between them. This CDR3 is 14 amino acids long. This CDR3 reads CASRASAATDTQYF. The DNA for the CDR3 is TGTGCCAGCAGGGCCTCAGCGGCCACAGATACGCAGTATTTT. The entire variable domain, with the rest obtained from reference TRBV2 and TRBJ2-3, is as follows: EPEVTQTPSHQVTQMGQEVILRCVPISNHLYFYWYRQILGQKVEFLVSFYNNEISEKSEIFDDQFSVERPDGSNFTLKIRSTKLEDSAMYFCASRASAATDTQYFGPGTRLTVL.

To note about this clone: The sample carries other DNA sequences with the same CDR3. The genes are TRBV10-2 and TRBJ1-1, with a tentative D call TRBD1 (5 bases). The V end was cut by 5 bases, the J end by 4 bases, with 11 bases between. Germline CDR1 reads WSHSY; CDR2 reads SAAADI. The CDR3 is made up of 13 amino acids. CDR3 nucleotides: TGCGCCAGCAGTTCCCAGGGAGGCACTGAAGCTTTCTTT. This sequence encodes CASSSQGGTEAFF.

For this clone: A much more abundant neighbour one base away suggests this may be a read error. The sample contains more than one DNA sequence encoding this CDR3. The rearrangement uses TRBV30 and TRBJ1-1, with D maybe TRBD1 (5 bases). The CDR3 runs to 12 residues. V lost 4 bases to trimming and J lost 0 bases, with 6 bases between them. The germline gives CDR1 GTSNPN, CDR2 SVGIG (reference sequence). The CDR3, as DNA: TGTGCCTGGACAGGGATGAACACTGAAGCTTTCTTT. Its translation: CAWTGMNTEAFF.

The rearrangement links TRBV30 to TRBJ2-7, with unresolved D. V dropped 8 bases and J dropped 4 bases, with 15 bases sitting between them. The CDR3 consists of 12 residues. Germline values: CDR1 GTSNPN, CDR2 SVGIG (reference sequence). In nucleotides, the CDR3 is TGTGCCGTACCCCACCCTTGGTACGAGCAGTACTTC. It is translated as CAVPHPWYEQYF.

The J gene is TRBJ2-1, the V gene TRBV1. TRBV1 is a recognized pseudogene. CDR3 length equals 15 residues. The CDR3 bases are TGCACCAGCAGCCAACTCCCCTGGGCCTACAATGAGCAGTTCTTC. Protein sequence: CTSSQLPWAYNEQFF.

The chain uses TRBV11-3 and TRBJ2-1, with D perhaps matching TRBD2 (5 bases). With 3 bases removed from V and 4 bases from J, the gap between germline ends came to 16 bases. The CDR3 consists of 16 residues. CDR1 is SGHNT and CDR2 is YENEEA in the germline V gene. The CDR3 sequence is CASSFGPGELYNEQFF. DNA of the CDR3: TGTGCCAGCAGCTTCGGCCCCGGGGAGTTGTACAATGAGCAGTTCTTC.